This T cell receptor beta chain was identified in a study of breast tumors, draining lymph nodes, adjacent tissues. Deletions cut 7 bases from V and 7 bases from J, with 18 bases between. The CDR3 totals 14 residues. CDR1 is SGHRS and CDR2 is YFSETQ in the germline V gene. Whole-study findings and limits: Compared with lymph nodes, tumors were less diverse; compared with nontumor tissue, more. Data only fit, rather than demonstrated, lymph node origin of most tumor T cells. Luminal-like breast cancer showed significantly greater tumor-nontumor repertoire similarity than basal-like breast cancer did. Findings are consistent with lymph node origin and intratumoral expansion of most tumor T cells.

Each CDR3 protein is one row after TCRdb ran MiXCR on the multiplex PCR reads. The data hold about 47,000 distinct CDR3 sequences, with around 23% observed a single time. This clonotype has just a few counts. No antigen is known for it. This chain uses TRBV5-1 with TRBJ2-1; possibly TRBD1 for D (5 bases). Sequencing was performed on breast tumor tissue. This TCR came from a female donor with breast cancer. Some clones in this sample may be carry-over from other donors' samples. The chain's CDR3 is CASWGQSPANEQFF. DNA for the CDR3: TGCGCCAGCTGGGGCCAGTCGCCGGCTAATGAGCAGTTCTTC. The variable domain in full, with the rest retrieved from reference TRBV5-1 and TRBJ2-1, is KAGVTQTPRYLIKTRGQQVTLSCSPISGHRSVSWYQQTPGQGLQFLFEYFSETQRNKGNFPGRFSGRQFSNSRSEMNVSTLELGDSALYLCASWGQSPANEQFFGPGTRLTVL.